Listed here are 30 T cell receptor beta chains from one sample, sequenced in a study of beta chain features in type 1 diabetes. Investigators reverse transcribed all isolated RNA, so they sequenced expressed TCRB transcripts. Data came from immunoSEQ multiplex PCR; TCRdb stores just in-frame clones and leaves some out. The sample carries about 220,000 clones, approximately 11% recorded once. Sample: central memory CD4+ T cells from blood. These receptors originate from a man in his late teens or twenties in good health.

This chain links TRBV9 with TRBJ2-3; TRBD1 agrees at 8 bases. The V and J ends lost 5 bases and 0 bases, in that order; junction bases with no gene match: 2. The CDR3 contains 14 residues. Germline V lookup: CDR1 SGDLS, CDR2 YYNGEE. CDR3 amino acids: CASRGQVSTDTQYF. CDR3 nucleotide sequence: TGTGCCAGCAGGGGACAGGTTAGCACAGATACGCAGTATTTT. The whole variable domain, filled in from reference TRBV9 and TRBJ2-3, reads DSGVTQTPKHLITATGQRVTLRCSPRSGDLSVYWYQQSLDQGLQFLIQYYNGEERAKGNILERFSAQQFPDLHSELNLSSLELGDSALYFCASRGQVSTDTQYFGPGTRLTVL.

The sample holds a few counts of this clone. This chain links TRBV30 with TRBJ2-5; TRBD2 might be the D (5 bases). This CDR3 region has 13 residues. Trimming took off 1 base at V and 5 bases at J, with 11 bases between the two ends. Germline CDR1 reads GTSNPN; CDR2 reads SVGIG (reference sequence). The CDR3 bases are TGTGCCTGGAGTGCGAGACCGGGGGAGACCCAGTACTTC. The encoded protein is CAWSARPGETQYF.

The genes are TRBV6-6 and TRBJ2-2; 10 bases align to TRBD2. The CDR3 covers 15 residues. J lost 4 bases, V lost 6 bases, and 5 bases had no gene match. Per the germline V gene, CDR1 is MNHNY and CDR2 is SVGAGI (reference sequence). CDR3 bases: TGTGCCAGCAGAGCAGCGGGAGGGAGCACCGGGGAGCTGTTTTTT. It translates to CASRAAGGSTGELFF.

This clone was found a few times. This sample includes further DNA sequences coding for the same CDR3. V gene TRBV4-1 combines with J gene TRBJ2-5; TRBD2 is a possible D gene (7 bases). V lost 8 bases and J lost 2, with 15 bases in between. The germline V gene encodes CDR1 MGHRA and CDR2 YSYEKL. This CDR3 contains 14 residues. CDR3 DNA: TGCGCCAGCTCGCCCGGGGGGCTTCAAGAGACCCAGTACTTC. Protein sequence: CASSPGGLQETQYF.

The CDR3 DNA sequence: TGCAGCGCCATAACAGACAAAAGCTACGAGCAGTACTTC. Encoded protein: CSAITDKSYEQYF. The rearrangement uses TRBV29-1 and TRBJ2-7, with D unclear. Germline V gives CDR1 SQVTM, CDR2 ANQGSEA. V was trimmed by 7 bases and J by 3 bases, leaving 16 bases between them. The CDR3 consists of 13 residues.

This clone was seen more than once but under ten times. The germline gene is not matched at one end of the junction; a read error may be the cause. This rearrangement joins TRBV29-1 to TRBJ2-2; 8 nucleotides agree with TRBD1. The CDR3 loop spans 14 amino acids. From germline, CDR1 is SQVTM and CDR2 ANQGSEA. CDR3 region: CRVCDRGDTGELFF. The CDR3 DNA is TGCCGCGTCTGCGACAGGGGAGACACCGGGGAGCTGTTTTTT.

The rearrangement uses TRBV18 and TRBJ2-7; D may be TRBD1 (6 bases). Germline CDR1 reads KGHSH; CDR2 reads LQKENI. The length of the CDR3 is 13 residues. The ends were cut back, 2 bases at V and 6 bases at J, with 11 bases in the middle. As DNA, the CDR3 is TGTGCCAGCTCACCATCTGACAGGACCGAGCAGTACTTC. Its protein is CASSPSDRTEQYF.

This clone was seen ten or more times. This chain's CDR3 is CASGGVGTYEQYF. CDR3 DNA sequence: TGTGCCAGCGGGGGCGTGGGGACCTACGAGCAGTACTTC. The chain couples TRBV2 to TRBJ2-7; tentatively, D is TRBD1 (6 bases). The CDR3 loop spans 13 amino acids. Trimming took 8 bases from V and 2 from J, leaving 13 bases between them. Looked up from germline, CDR1 is SNHLY and CDR2 is FYNNEI.

This clone was seen only a few times. V usage is TRBV28 and J usage is TRBJ2-1; 8 positions agree with TRBD2. The CDR3 totals 15 residues. Germline CDR1 is MDHEN and CDR2 is SYDVKM. The V segment lost 5 bases and the J segment 8 bases; nucleotides outside the gene matches: 11. DNA for the CDR3: TGTGCCAGCAGTGCAAGCGGGAGATTTCCCGATGAGCAGTTCTTC. This translates into CASSASGRFPDEQFF.

There are a few counts of this clone. This chain uses TRBV5-4 with TRBJ1-4, with TRBD1 as a possible D gene (6 bases). Germline CDR1 reads SGHNT; CDR2 reads YYREEE (reference sequence). The CDR3 extends over 14 amino acids. Trimming removed 4 bases at V and 5 bases at J, with 12 bases between. The CDR3 spells CASSNTGINEKLFF. In DNA, the CDR3 is TGTGCCAGCAGCAACACAGGGATCAATGAAAAACTGTTTTTT.

The chain recombines TRBV7-2 with TRBJ2-1, with a possible D match to TRBD2 (5 bases). V was trimmed by 2 bases and J by 7 bases, leaving 15 bases between them. CDR3 length: 15 amino acids. Germline-derived CDR1 and CDR2 are SGHTA and FQGNSA. The CDR3, as DNA: TGTGCCAGCAGCTTATTTGGACTGGATTTGAATGAGCAGTTCTTC. Protein sequence: CASSLFGLDLNEQFF.

CDR3 protein: CASSLLTGNTEAFF. The DNA for the CDR3 is TGTGCCAGCAGCCTACTGACAGGGAACACTGAAGCTTTCTTT. V gene TRBV2 combines with J gene TRBJ1-1, with a weak D call TRBD1 (6 bases). In germline, CDR1 is SNHLY, CDR2 FYNNEI. This CDR3 spans 14 amino acids. V lost 6 bases and J lost 1, with 12 bases in between.

Only a few counts were recorded for this clone. The chain carries TRBV30 and TRBJ2-3, with a possible D match to TRBD1 (6 bases). The germline V and J ends were trimmed by 5 bases and 1 base, with 13 bases remaining between them. CDR1 is GTSNPN and CDR2 is SVGIG in the germline V gene (reference sequence). The CDR3 loop spans 14 amino acids. The CDR3 sequence is CAWSRQAGTDTQYF. The CDR3 nucleotides are TGTGCCTGGTCTCGACAGGCCGGCACAGATACGCAGTATTTT.

This clone was detected ten times or more. The chain couples TRBV7-9 to TRBJ2-3, with D possibly TRBD1 on 5 matching bases. The V end was cut by 1 base, the J end by 4 bases, with 9 bases between. CDR3 length: 14 amino acids. The V gene's germline CDR1 is SEHNR and CDR2 FQNEAQ (reference sequence). The DNA of the CDR3 is TGTGCCAGCAGCTTAGGGCAGGGCGCAGATACGCAGTATTTT. Residues: CASSLGQGADTQYF.

The rearrangement uses TRBV18 and TRBJ2-7, with D unclear. Germline CDR1 KGHSH, CDR2 LQKENI. The germline V and J ends were trimmed by 6 bases and 5 bases, with 11 bases remaining between them. There are 12 residues in the CDR3. The chain's CDR3 is CASSTTAHEQYF. CDR3 DNA: TGTGCCAGCTCCACCACAGCCCACGAGCAGTACTTC.

The gene calls are TRBV5-6 and TRBJ2-5; D may be TRBD1 (6 bases). This CDR3 has 15 amino acids. The germline V gene has CDR1 SGHDT and CDR2 YYEEEE. The V and J ends lost 1 base and 4 bases respectively, with 14 bases between them. This chain's CDR3 is CASSLPDRPPETQYF. In DNA, the CDR3 is TGTGCCAGCAGCTTGCCCGACAGGCCCCCAGAGACCCAGTACTTC.

The table lists this clone with a few counts. This chain joins TRBV10-3 and TRBJ2-1; the match to TRBD2 covers 7 bases. Trimming cost V 7 bases and J 6 bases; bases outside gene matches: 12. Germline assignment: CDR1 ENHRY and CDR2 SYGVKD. CDR3 size: 15 residues. Here the CDR3 reads CAINQGLGVANEQFF. The CDR3, as DNA: TGTGCCATCAACCAAGGACTAGGCGTCGCCAATGAGCAGTTCTTC.

This clone was detected many times. This rearrangement joins TRBV19 to TRBJ2-7; unclear D gene. This CDR3 comprises 12 residues. The germline V gene encodes CDR1 LNHDA and CDR2 SQIVND (reference sequence). V lost 4 bases and J lost 3, with 7 bases in between. This CDR3 is CASSTGRYEQYF. In DNA form, the CDR3 reads TGTGCCAGTAGTACCGGACGCTACGAGCAGTACTTC.

This clone was seen a few times. The CDR3 DNA reads as TGTGCCAGCAGCGTAGAGGGGAGTGGCACAGATACGCAGTATTTT. It specifies CASSVEGSGTDTQYF. The V gene is TRBV9, the J gene TRBJ2-3; D may be TRBD1 or TRBD2 (5 bases each). The CDR3 covers 15 residues. V was trimmed by 0 bases and J by 1 base, leaving 9 bases between them. Germline V gene lookup returns CDR1 SGDLS and CDR2 YYNGEE.

This clone has ten or more counts. An end of the junction differs from the germline gene, which may be a read error. The rearrangement links TRBV7-7 to TRBJ2-1; D remains ambiguous. Per the germline V gene, CDR1 is SSHAT and CDR2 is FNYEAQ (reference sequence). This CDR3 contains 15 residues. The CDR3 region is CASSLNQATYNEQFF. The CDR3 nucleotides read TGTGCTAGCAGCTTAAACCAGGCGACGTACAATGAGCAGTTCTTC.

With respect to this clone: Sequence at one end of the junction differs from germline and may be a read error. This chain joins TRBV19 and TRBJ2-5; 11 nucleotides align to TRBD2. This CDR3 is 15 amino acids long. CDR1 and CDR2 from the germline V gene are LNHDA and SQIVND (reference sequence). The CDR3 protein is CARSIAGGRRETQYF. In nucleotides, the CDR3 is TGTGCCAGAAGTATAGCGGGAGGGCGGCGGGAGACCCAGTACTTC.

This clone was seen ten or more times. The rearrangement joins TRBV7-9 to TRBJ2-4; no clear D gene. Germline V gives CDR1 SEHNR, CDR2 FQNEAQ (reference sequence). CDR3 length: 14 amino acids. V lost 1 base, J lost 4 bases, and 8 bases lay in between. The CDR3 bases are TGTGCCAGCAGCTTAGGACACCAAAAAAACATTCAGTACTTC. The encoded protein is CASSLGHQKNIQYF.

With regard to this clone: Within the sample, other DNA sequences also encode this same CDR3. The rearrangement links TRBV28 to TRBJ2-3; 8 positions match TRBD2. Germline trimming cut 5 bases from V and 3 bases from J; bases unmatched to any gene: 7. CDR1 is MDHEN, CDR2 SYDVKM, per germline. The CDR3 is 15 residues long. Here the CDR3 DNA reads TGTGCCAGCAGTCCGGGGGGGGCAGGTACAGATACGCAGTATTTT. This sequence encodes CASSPGGAGTDTQYF.

The chain employs TRBV29-1 and TRBJ2-1, with D hard to call. The length of the CDR3 is 14 residues. Germline-derived CDR1 and CDR2 are SQVTM and ANQGSEA. The ends were cut back, 7 bases at V and 0 bases at J, with 13 bases in the middle. This chain's CDR3 is CSAGAWSSYNEQFF. The CDR3 nucleotides read TGCAGCGCCGGCGCGTGGAGCTCCTACAATGAGCAGTTCTTC.

The chain recombines TRBV7-9 with TRBJ1-3, with no clear D. V was pared by 1 base and J by 0 bases, with 10 bases between. The CDR3 runs 16 residues. Germline V gene lookup returns CDR1 SEHNR and CDR2 FQNEAQ (reference sequence). Here the CDR3 reads CASSLVAVYSGNTIYF. The CDR3 DNA is TGTGCCAGCAGCTTAGTGGCCGTCTACTCTGGAAACACCATATATTTT. The whole variable domain, filled in from reference TRBV7-9 and TRBJ1-3, reads DTGVSQNPRHKITKRGQNVTFRCDPISEHNRLYWYRQTLGQGPEFLTYFQNEAQLEKSRLLSDRFSAERPKGSFSTLEIQRTEQGDSAMYLCASSLVAVYSGNTIYFGEGSWLTVV.

This clone was counted a few times. The chain couples TRBV7-2 to TRBJ1-1, with 7 bases matching TRBD1. CDR1 is SGHTA and CDR2 is FQGNSA in the germline V gene. With V trimmed by 1 base and J by 5 bases, 4 bases remained unmatched. This CDR3 comprises 14 residues. CDR3 DNA sequence: TGTGCCAGCAGCTTAGAGGGGGCTTGGACTGAAGCTTTCTTT. Protein sequence: CASSLEGAWTEAFF.

This clone was observed a few times. Additional DNA sequences in this sample encode the identical CDR3. V gene TRBV2 combines with J gene TRBJ1-1; a possible D gene is TRBD1 (5 bases). The CDR3 has 13 amino acids. The germline V and J ends were trimmed by 3 bases and 1 base, with 6 bases remaining between them. Germline V gives CDR1 SNHLY, CDR2 FYNNEI. The CDR3 bases are TGTGCCAGCAGTGACCAGGGGAACACTGAAGCTTTCTTT. Amino acids: CASSDQGNTEAFF.

This clone was found a few times. V and J are TRBV6-1 and TRBJ2-1, with D perhaps TRBD2 (5 bases). Germline V gene sequence: CDR1 MNHNS, CDR2 SASEGT. CDR3 length: 15 residues. Between the trimmed V and J ends, which lost 4 bases and 5 bases, there was a span of 15 bases. This CDR3 is CASSAESAGNNEQFF. The CDR3 nucleotides are TGTGCCAGCAGTGCCGAGAGTGCCGGGAACAATGAGCAGTTCTTC.

The chain has TRBV6-6 and TRBJ2-1; the D gene is possibly TRBD1 (5 bases). This CDR3 region has 13 residues. With 7 bases removed from V and 6 bases from J, the gap between germline ends came to 13 bases. Germline assignment: CDR1 MNHNY and CDR2 SVGAGI (reference sequence). The CDR3, as DNA: TGTGCCAGCACCCTCCAAAGGGGCAATGAGCAGTTCTTC. Its protein is CASTLQRGNEQFF.

The V and J genes are TRBV29-1 and TRBJ1-2; 8 bases are a match to TRBD1. Trimming removed 2 bases from V and 8 bases from J; junction bases left unmatched: 7. Looked up from germline, CDR1 is SQVTM and CDR2 is ANQGSEA. This CDR3 is built from 13 residues. This chain's CDR3 is CSVEKARGQGYTF. As DNA, the CDR3 is TGCAGCGTTGAAAAGGCCAGGGGGCAAGGCTACACCTTC.